Below are 3 T cell receptor beta chains sequenced from a single sample in a study of PD-1 blockade in classical Hodgkin lymphoma. Produced via immunoSEQ multiplex PCR; TCRdb's table is partial and in-frame only. The sample has approximately 100,000 clones, roughly 92% seen once; the top ten hold less than 3%. After autologous stem cell transplantation all patients relapsed, and prior brentuximab vedotin exposure differed between cohorts. The sequencing used peripheral blood mononuclear cells (PBMCs), collected at baseline. The receptors derive from a human donor with classical Hodgkin lymphoma.

Points on this clone: This likely comes from a read error, as the CDR3 has no conserved phenylalanine or tryptophan at its end. V usage is TRBV7-2 and J usage is TRBJ1-1, with 8 bases aligning to TRBD1. With 5 bases clipped from V and 4 bases from J, the junction kept 9 bases outside the gene matches. CDR1 SGHTA and CDR2 FQGNSA come from the germline V gene. CDR3 length: 15 residues. The CDR3 region is CASSRWTGMGTEAFL. The CDR3, as DNA: TGTGCCAGCAGCCGCTGGACAGGGATGGGCACTGAAGCTTTCCTT.

The genes are TRBV19 and TRBJ2-2; 15 nucleotides line up with TRBD2. The junction had 4 bases not matched to a gene; V was cut back by 5 bases and J by 6 bases. Germline lookup yields CDR1 LNHDA and CDR2 SQIVND (reference sequence). The CDR3 consists of 16 residues. The CDR3 bases are TGTGCCAGTAGTGCGGGACTAGCGGGGGGAGCCGGGGAGCTGTTTTTT. Translation gives CASSAGLAGGAGELFF.

The rearrangement uses TRBV6-6 and TRBJ2-3, with 11 positions matching TRBD2. V lost 5 bases to trimming and J lost 1 base; unmatched junction nucleotides: 5. There are 16 residues in the CDR3. Germline V CDR1 and CDR2: MNHNY, SVGAGI (reference sequence). Here the CDR3 DNA reads TGTGCCAGCAGTCAGGGACTAGCGGTGGGCACAGATACGCAGTATTTT. Translation: CASSQGLAVGTDTQYF.